A selection of T cell receptor beta chains follows, all from one sample in a study of T cell changes during pregnancy in multiple sclerosis. Repertoires were generated with immunoSEQ multiplex PCR, while TCRdb's copy carries only in-frame clones and drops some. The sample records under 70,000 clones, about 90% being singletons. Sample: peripheral blood, taken in the third trimester of pregnancy. The receptors stem from a female donor in good health, enrolled as a control in a pregnancy study. The CDR3 runs from the conserved cysteine through the conserved F or W. The D gene is left open where the match is weak. Rows may omit the clone size; those that give it use once, few, many or a size class.

d_call: TRBD1; j_call: TRBJ1-3; clone_size: NA; v_call: TRBV7-2; cdr3_length: 15; cdr3_nt: TGTGCCAGCAGCTTAGTGAAGGGGATCAGGGGGGCCATATATTTT; cdr3_aa: CASSLVKGIRGAIYF
d_call: TRBD1; j_call: TRBJ2-7; clone_size: NA; v_call: TRBV19; cdr3_length: 13; cdr3_nt: TGTGCCGGCGCCACAGGGGGCTCCTACGAGCAGTACTTC; cdr3_aa: CAGATGGSYEQYF
d_call: TRBD2; j_call: TRBJ2-1; clone_size: NA; v_call: TRBV10-3; cdr3_length: 16; cdr3_nt: TGTGCCATCAGTCCCGCCCTTGGACTAGCGGGAGATGAGCAGTTCTTC; cdr3_aa: CAISPALGLAGDEQFF
d_call: NA; j_call: TRBJ2-5; clone_size: NA; v_call: TRBV4-1; cdr3_length: 18; cdr3_nt: TGCGCCAGCAGCCAAGATAGGGAGACAGGACAGTACCAAGAGACCCAGTACTTC; cdr3_aa: CASSQDRETGQYQETQYF
d_call: TRBD1; j_call: TRBJ1-1; clone_size: NA; v_call: TRBV5-6; cdr3_length: 13; cdr3_nt: TGTGCCAGCAGCCTATTAACAGGGGCTGAAGCTTTCTTT; cdr3_aa: CASSLLTGAEAFF
d_call: TRBD2; j_call: TRBJ2-1; clone_size: NA; v_call: TRBV7-9; cdr3_length: 17; cdr3_nt: TGTGCCAGCAGCCCCATCGCAGGGGCGGGGGGGCTAGGTGAGCAGTTCTTC; cdr3_aa: CASSPIAGAGGLGEQFF
d_call: TRBD2; j_call: TRBJ2-1; clone_size: NA; v_call: TRBV5-1; cdr3_length: 16; cdr3_nt: TGCGCCAGCAGCTTCGCGGGGGGCGCGTCCTACAATGAGCAGTTCTTC; cdr3_aa: CASSFAGGASYNEQFF
d_call: NA; j_call: TRBJ1-1; clone_size: NA; v_call: TRBV10-3; cdr3_length: 13; cdr3_nt: TGTGCCATCAGACTCAAATTGAACACTGAAGCTTTCTTT; cdr3_aa: CAIRLKLNTEAFF
d_call: NA; j_call: TRBJ2-5; clone_size: NA; v_call: TRBV4-1; cdr3_length: 14; cdr3_nt: TGCGCCAGCAGCCTCGGTGGGGGCCTAGAGACCCAGTACTTC; cdr3_aa: CASSLGGGLETQYF
d_call: NA; j_call: TRBJ2-1; clone_size: NA; v_call: TRBV11-2; cdr3_length: 12; cdr3_nt: TGTGCCAGCAGCCTAAAAGTAAATGAGCAGTTCTTC; cdr3_aa: CASSLKVNEQFF
d_call: TRBD1; j_call: TRBJ1-2; clone_size: NA; v_call: TRBV4-3; cdr3_length: 15; cdr3_nt: TGCGCCAGCAGCCAAGACAGGGGGGTCGGTTATGGCTACACCTTC; cdr3_aa: CASSQDRGVGYGYTF
d_call: NA; j_call: TRBJ2-7; clone_size: NA; v_call: TRBV5-1; cdr3_length: 12; cdr3_nt: TGCGCCAGCAGCGTGGGGCATTACGAGCAGTACTTC; cdr3_aa: CASSVGHYEQYF
d_call: NA; j_call: TRBJ1-2; clone_size: NA; v_call: TRBV12-5; cdr3_length: 12; cdr3_nt: TGTGCTAGTGGCCAACCCCCTCTGGGCGACACCTTC; cdr3_aa: CASGQPPLGDTF
d_call: TRBD1; j_call: TRBJ2-7; clone_size: NA; v_call: TRBV11-3; cdr3_length: 16; cdr3_nt: TGTGCCAGCAGCCATGGAATCCGGGACAGGGAGGACGAGCAGTACTTC; cdr3_aa: CASSHGIRDREDEQYF
d_call: TRBD2; j_call: TRBJ2-3; clone_size: NA; v_call: TRBV27; cdr3_length: 18; cdr3_nt: TGTGCCAGCAGTTTCGGTCTAGCGGGAGGCGGGGGCACAGATACGCAGTATTTT; cdr3_aa: CASSFGLAGGGGTDTQYF
d_call: TRBD1; j_call: TRBJ1-2; clone_size: NA; v_call: TRBV7-2; cdr3_length: 11; cdr3_nt: TGTGCCAGCAGCTCAGGGGGCGGCTACACCTTC; cdr3_aa: CASSSGGGYTF
d_call: TRBD2; j_call: TRBJ2-3; clone_size: NA; v_call: TRBV29-1; cdr3_length: 15; cdr3_nt: TGCAGCGTTTCCAAGATAGCGGGGGCGAAAGATACGCAGTATTTT; cdr3_aa: CSVSKIAGAKDTQYF
d_call: NA; j_call: TRBJ1-2; clone_size: few; v_call: TRBV5-1; cdr3_length: 15; cdr3_nt: TGCGCCAGCAGCTTGGCTCGGACAGAGAGCTATGGCTACACCTTC; cdr3_aa: CASSLARTESYGYTF
d_call: TRBD2; j_call: TRBJ2-3; clone_size: once; v_call: TRBV15; cdr3_length: 19; cdr3_nt: TGTGCCACCAGCAAACCCGGGACTAGCGGGGGACCTAGCACAGATACGCAGTATTTT; cdr3_aa: CATSKPGTSGGPSTDTQYF
d_call: TRBD2; j_call: TRBJ2-5; clone_size: NA; v_call: TRBV6-5; cdr3_length: 13; cdr3_nt: TGTGCCAGCAGTGGGACTAGCGCGGAGACCCAGTACTTC; cdr3_aa: CASSGTSAETQYF
d_call: NA; j_call: TRBJ1-2; clone_size: NA; v_call: TRBV7-6; cdr3_length: 14; cdr3_nt: TGTGCCAGCAGCGCGCGTGACAGTCTCTATGGCTACACCTTC; cdr3_aa: CASSARDSLYGYTF
d_call: TRBD2; j_call: TRBJ2-1; clone_size: NA; v_call: TRBV5-4; cdr3_length: 15; cdr3_nt: TGTGCCAGCAGCATGACTAGCGGGGGGTACAATGAGCAGTTCTTC; cdr3_aa: CASSMTSGGYNEQFF